Listed here is a single T cell receptor beta chain. Its antigen is currently unknown. This entry is derived from a study of T cell responses to AZD1222 COVID-19 vaccine. This CDR3 spans 14 amino acids. V shed 6 bases and J shed 2 bases, with 11 bases lying between them. Germline CDR1 reads MNHEY; CDR2 reads SVGAGI. Study outcomes and limitations: Donors skewed white British and female; clonal diversity was possibly underestimated. Sampling captured repertoires only after the peak T cell response.

Some clones are missing from TCRdb's copy, which holds only in-frame ones; the method was immunoSEQ multiplex PCR. Of about 150,000 clones listed, roughly 93% are singletons. The clonotype was recovered from an adult who received the AZD1222 COVID-19 vaccine. This chain connects TRBV6-5 to TRBJ1-3; D is possibly TRBD1 (6 bases). Sample: peripheral blood, taken 28 days after the second AZD1222 dose. The CDR3 sequence: CASSSRQAGNTIYF. CDR3 nucleotides: TGTGCCAGCAGCTCTCGACAGGCTGGAAACACCATATATTTT.